Listed below are T cell receptor beta chains from one sample, sequenced in a study of monozygotic twins with cystic fibrosis. Assay: immunoSEQ multiplex PCR; the TCRdb copy retains only in-frame clones and omits some. This sample has roughly 26,000 clones, with around nine tenths found just once. The source material was blood. These receptors were taken from a girl aged 2-10 years with cystic fibrosis. The CDR3 runs from the conserved cysteine through the conserved F or W. Where a row states a size, it is once, few, many or the class of an expanded clone; other rows omit it.

clone_size,cdr3_length,v_call,cdr3_aa
.,15,TRBV5-1,CASSLNDRGYNEQFF
.,13,TRBV29-1,CSVYRGRRAEAFF
.,12,TRBV19,CASSIDGYGYTF
.,14,TRBV7-9,CASGSRRRIGGYTF
.,13,TRBV9,CASSVGLEETQYF
once,16,TRBV6-5,CASSYRVPSGNTEAFF
.,14,TRBV30,CAWSVLGFSYEQYF
.,14,TRBV7-6,CASIPGQGAYEQYF
few,15,TRBV7-8,CASSFTDRSVVPLHF
.,13,TRBV2,CASSPGGYQPQHF
.,15,TRBV7-2,CASSLGQGLNSPLHF
.,15,TRBV6-1,CASSELAGGKETQYF
.,16,TRBV6-5,CASSYSRQLSGNTIYF
.,14,TRBV14,CASSQVSGHSPLHF
.,10,TRBV6-5,CASSGDGYTF
.,15,TRBV7-9,CASSPSGIANYGYTF
few,14,TRBV18,CASSPKGLNSPLHF
.,14,TRBV19,CASSIRWARTEQYF
once,16,TRBV11-2,CASSTRTGGRTGELFF
.,17,TRBV7-2,CASSLKLRQGANGGYTF
.,17,TRBV5-1,CASSLAASGDYSYEQYF
.,11,TRBV7-6,CASSAGGKAFF
.,14,TRBV5-1,CASSLAGGNNEQFF
.,17,TRBV21-1,CASSKVGRETGDYGYTF
once,18,TRBV29-1,CSVEDLEGSGGFTDTQYF
.,14,TRBV12-5,CASGLEGRDRTQYF
.,15,TRBV6-4,CASSPGQGGYNEQFF
.,14,TRBV27,CASSRIAGDGELFF
.,15,TRBV18,CASSPLGGNNYGYTF
.,15,TRBV6-5,CASTPGQPSSKPQHF
.,12,TRBV6-5,CASSYDLDTQYF
.,15,TRBV6-5,CASSYGGALNTEAFF
.,16,TRBV4-1,CASSHGRGGVDEKLFF
.,14,TRBV5-6,CASSSRGLYSPLHF
.,18,TRBV30,CAWSDLAGGPLPYNEQFF
.,16,TRBV19,CASSLRQGAFDSPLHF
.,15,TRBV6-5,CASSSGTGTGNTIYF
.,15,TRBV6-5,CASSYQTGGDSPLHF
.,14,TRBV30,CAWTGWMSSYEQYF
.,13,TRBV4-1,CASSQGSETEAFF
.,15,TRBV6-5,CASIRLSGGSYEQYF